The 23 T cell receptor beta chains listed next were all sequenced from one sample in a study of OX40 agonist ivuxolimab in advanced cancers. Produced via immunoSEQ multiplex PCR; TCRdb's table is partial and in-frame only. This repertoire shows 60,000 to 75,000 clones, 80% to 90% found once; its top ten account for 1.1%. Specimen: CD4+ or CD8+ T cells sorted from blood, collected in a trial of the OX40 agonist ivuxolimab. All receptors derive from an adult with an advanced solid tumor such as melanoma, head and neck, liver or kidney cancer.

The genes are TRBV11-1 and TRBJ2-5, with 11 bases lining up with TRBD1. V lost 5 bases and J lost 5; bases outside the gene matches: 13. Germline V CDR1 and CDR2: SGHAT, FQDESV (reference sequence). This CDR3 has 17 amino acids. For the CDR3, the DNA is TGTGCCAGCAGCCTAGGGCCTGGACAGGGGGCCGGGGAGACCCAGTACTTC. This sequence encodes CASSLGPGQGAGETQYF. Supplemented by reference TRBV11-1 and TRBJ2-5, the full variable domain reads EAEVAQSPRYKITEKSQAVAFWCDPISGHATLYWYRQILGQGPELLVQFQDESVVDDSQLPKDRFSAERLKGVDSTLKIQPAELGDSAMYLCASSLGPGQGAGETQYFGPGTRLLVL.

The gene calls are TRBV19 and TRBJ2-2; 7 bases are shared with TRBD2. Trimming at V came to 2 bases and at J to 4 bases, leaving 7 bases not matched to a gene. This CDR3 contains 16 residues. The germline gives CDR1 LNHDA, CDR2 SQIVND (reference sequence). DNA of the CDR3: TGTGCCAGTAGTATACAGGGAGGGAGAGGCACCGGGGAGCTGTTTTTT. Protein product: CASSIQGGRGTGELFF.

This clone was counted a single time. This chain links TRBV6-6 with TRBJ2-1; D gene ambiguous. Germline CDR1 and CDR2: MNHNY and SVGAGI (reference sequence). CDR3 length equals 13 residues. V lost 1 base to trimming and J lost 5 bases, with 6 bases between them. The CDR3 bases are TGTGCCAGCAGTTACTGGCGCGACAATGAGCAGTTCTTC. Amino acids: CASSYWRDNEQFF.

The sample holds a few counts of this clone. V usage is TRBV11-1 and J usage is TRBJ2-1; the match to TRBD2 covers 9 bases. CDR3 length: 16 amino acids. CDR1 is SGHAT and CDR2 is FQDESV in the germline V gene (reference sequence). V lost 5 bases and J lost 6; bases outside the gene matches: 11. The CDR3: CASSPMVAGVGNEQFF. For the CDR3, the DNA is TGTGCCAGCAGCCCGATGGTAGCGGGGGTGGGCAATGAGCAGTTCTTC.

This clone has a handful of counts. This chain uses TRBV7-8 with TRBJ1-2; perhaps TRBD1 as D (5 bases). CDR3 length equals 16 residues. Germline V gene lookup returns CDR1 SGHVS and CDR2 FQNEAQ. Trimming pared 5 bases from V and 3 bases from J, leaving 19 bases between. The CDR3 spells CASSPKYPARDYGYTF. CDR3 sequence (DNA): TGTGCCAGCAGCCCGAAGTACCCCGCCAGGGACTATGGCTACACCTTC.

This chain connects TRBV25-1 to TRBJ2-7; D tentatively fits TRBD1 or TRBD2 (6 bases each). There are 13 residues in the CDR3. Trimming removed 4 bases from V and 4 bases from J, with 11 bases in between. Germline values: CDR1 MGHDK, CDR2 SYGVNS. The CDR3 region has the DNA TGTGCCAGCAGTGGGGGGGCAAGATACGAGCAGTACTTC. Its translation: CASSGGARYEQYF.

This clone showed up just a few times. The chain carries TRBV28 and TRBJ2-5; 9 positions agree with TRBD1. Germline CDR1 reads MDHEN; CDR2 reads SYDVKM. V trimming: 6 bases; J trimming: 5 bases; junction bases outside the gene matches: 7. This CDR3 has 14 residues. The CDR3 here is CASRGQGYLETQYF. The DNA of the CDR3 is TGTGCCAGCAGGGGACAGGGATATCTGGAGACCCAGTACTTC. The whole variable domain, filled in from reference TRBV28 and TRBJ2-5, reads DVKVTQSSRYLVKRTGEKVFLECVQDMDHENMFWYRQDPGLGLRLIYFSYDVKMKEKGDIPEGYSVSREKKERFSLILESASTNQTSMYLCASRGQGYLETQYFGPGTRLLVL.

The count of this clone is one. V gene TRBV6-6 combines with J gene TRBJ2-7, with D uncertain. Germline loops: CDR1 MNHNY, CDR2 SVGAGI (reference sequence). The CDR3 is made up of 13 amino acids. Trimming removed 8 bases from V and 6 bases from J, with 17 bases in between. The CDR3 region is CASGIPATGEQYF. CDR3 bases: TGTGCCAGCGGGATCCCTGCTACCGGCGAGCAGTACTTC.

V is TRBV7-2 and J is TRBJ1-2, with D hard to call. Germline V CDR1 and CDR2: SGHTA, FQGNSA. Trimming removed 4 bases at V and 2 bases at J, with 14 bases between. The CDR3 totals 15 residues. The chain's CDR3 is CASSYSDGKNYGYTF. The CDR3, as DNA: TGTGCCAGCAGCTACTCGGACGGCAAGAACTATGGCTACACCTTC.

The chain has TRBV4-1 and TRBJ1-6; D is undetermined. The CDR3 runs 15 residues. The V and J ends lost 11 bases and 4 bases respectively, with 18 bases between them. In germline, CDR1 is MGHRA, CDR2 YSYEKL. The CDR3 bases are TGCGCCCCTAGGAGGAGAGGACCTTATAATTCACCCCTCCACTTT. Residues: CAPRRRGPYNSPLHF.

In this sample, this clone turned up a few times. The V gene is TRBV6-4, the J gene TRBJ1-2; the match to TRBD1 covers 9 bases. Germline V gene data show CDR1 as MRHNA and CDR2 as SNTAGT. The CDR3 is 15 amino acids. J lost 4 bases, V lost 6 bases, and 9 bases had no gene match. This CDR3 reads CASSPSGQGFYGYTF. The DNA for the CDR3 is TGTGCCAGCAGCCCATCGGGACAGGGATTCTATGGCTACACCTTC.

This chain connects TRBV10-2 to TRBJ2-5, with D possibly being TRBD1 (6 bases). The CDR3 has 13 amino acids. V gave up 7 bases and J gave up 0 bases, with 9 bases separating them. Germline V gene sequence: CDR1 WSHSY, CDR2 SAAADI. The CDR3, as DNA: TGCGCCAGCATAAGGGGGTACCAAGAGACCCAGTACTTC. Translated, it gives CASIRGYQETQYF.

The chain recombines TRBV6-5 with TRBJ1-6; 7 nucleotides line up with TRBD1. The V gene end was trimmed by 6 bases and the J gene end by 14 bases; junction bases not matched to a gene: 10. The CDR3 contains 13 residues. The germline V gene encodes CDR1 MNHEY and CDR2 SVGAGI. The CDR3 here is CASSRDSQGALHF. The CDR3, as DNA: TGTGCCAGCAGCCGGGACAGCCAAGGGGCCCTCCACTTT.

The chain carries TRBV11-2 and TRBJ2-3, with D possibly being TRBD1 (6 bases). The CDR3 is 15 residues long. Trimming took 6 bases from V and 1 from J, leaving 14 bases between them. Per the germline V gene, CDR1 is SGHAT and CDR2 is FQNNGV. The CDR3 loop reads CASRRTGYGTDTQYF. The CDR3 DNA reads TGTGCCAGCAGACGTACAGGGTACGGCACAGATACGCAGTATTTT.

This clone was detected once. J is TRBJ2-7 and V is TRBV28; possible D gene TRBD2, 6 bases. V lost 4 bases to trimming and J lost 6 bases, with 19 bases between them. CDR1 and CDR2 from the germline V gene are MDHEN and SYDVKM. The CDR3 spans 15 residues. The CDR3: CASSSRRREVREQYF. The CDR3 DNA reads as TGTGCCAGCAGTTCTAGGAGGAGGGAGGTGCGCGAGCAGTACTTC.

This clone was found a few times. The chain employs TRBV30 and TRBJ2-5; 8 positions match TRBD1. The germline gives CDR1 GTSNPN, CDR2 SVGIG (reference sequence). With V trimmed by 5 bases and J by 6 bases, 5 bases remained unmatched. The CDR3 loop spans 12 amino acids. DNA for the CDR3: TGTGCCTGGGGGGCAGGGGGCAAGACCCAGTACTTC. This codes for CAWGAGGKTQYF.

The chain employs TRBV5-1 and TRBJ2-3; TRBD2 agrees at 11 bases. Germline V gives CDR1 SGHRS, CDR2 YFSETQ. J was trimmed by 2 bases and V by 6 bases; bases with no gene match: 5. The CDR3 spans 15 residues. As DNA, the CDR3 is TGCGCCAGCAAACGACTAGCGGGGACCACAGATACGCAGTATTTT. It specifies CASKRLAGTTDTQYF.

The table lists this clone with a few counts. The gene calls are TRBV7-8 and TRBJ1-5; 8 bases agree with TRBD1. The CDR3 consists of 15 residues. From germline, CDR1 is SGHVS and CDR2 FQNEAQ. V was clipped by 5 bases and J by 2 bases; unmatched bases: 5. The CDR3 region is CASSLDRGGNQPQHF. The CDR3 DNA follows: TGTGCCAGCAGCCTCGACAGGGGAGGCAATCAGCCCCAGCATTTT. Looking up the rest from reference TRBV7-8 and TRBJ1-5 gives the full variable domain: GAGVSQSPRYKVAKRGQDVALRCDPISGHVSLFWYQQALGQGPEFLTYFQNEAQLDKSGLPSDRFFAERPEGSVSTLKIQRTQQEDSAVYLCASSLDRGGNQPQHFGDGTRLSIL.

Only a few counts were recorded for this clone. The rearrangement links TRBV28 to TRBJ1-6; the D is unclear. V was trimmed by 11 bases and J by 10 bases, leaving 18 bases between them. Germline CDR1 MDHEN, CDR2 SYDVKM. The CDR3 runs 13 residues. In DNA, the CDR3 is TGTGCCGCGTTCGGCAGGACTCGGTCACCCCTCCACTTT. This encodes CAAFGRTRSPLHF.

The V gene is TRBV5-4, the J gene TRBJ2-7; no firm D call. Germline CDR1 and CDR2: SGHNT and YYREEE (reference sequence). The CDR3 is 14 amino acids. V lost 3 bases to trimming and J lost 2 bases, with 12 bases between them. The CDR3 DNA reads TGTGCCAGCAGCTCCCCAAGCAGCCCCTACGAGCAGTACTTC. This codes for CASSSPSSPYEQYF.

The J gene is TRBJ1-3, the V gene TRBV7-6; no clear D. CDR1 is SGHVS and CDR2 is FNYEAQ in the germline V gene. V lost 6 bases to trimming and J lost 2 bases, with 17 bases between them. The CDR3 has 16 residues. CDR3 DNA: TGTGCCAGCAGTTCAGTCCGGGGTCAGGCTGGAAACACCATATATTTT. Amino acid sequence: CASSSVRGQAGNTIYF.

CDR3 DNA sequence: TGTGCCAGCAGCCCCGGCCGGGCGAACACCGGGGAGCTGTTTTTT. This gives the protein CASSPGRANTGELFF. The chain couples TRBV7-9 to TRBJ2-2; D uncertain. V was clipped by 5 bases and J by 0 bases, with 10 bases between them. CDR1 and CDR2 (germline): SEHNR, FQNEAQ (reference sequence). This CDR3 has 15 residues. Drawing the rest from reference TRBV7-9 and TRBJ2-2, the complete variable domain is DTGVSQNPRHKITKRGQNVTFRCDPISEHNRLYWYRQTLGQGPEFLTYFQNEAQLEKSRLLSDRFSAERPKGSFSTLEIQRTEQGDSAMYLCASSPGRANTGELFFGEGSRLTVL.

This rearrangement joins TRBV6-1 to TRBJ1-6; TRBD1 agrees at 7 bases. This CDR3 region has 13 residues. CDR1 and CDR2 (germline): MNHNS, SASEGT. V gave up 6 bases and J gave up 9 bases; unmatched junction bases: 5. The chain's CDR3 is CASRGTVGSPLHF. CDR3 nucleotide sequence: TGTGCCAGCAGAGGGACAGTAGGTTCACCCCTCCACTTT.